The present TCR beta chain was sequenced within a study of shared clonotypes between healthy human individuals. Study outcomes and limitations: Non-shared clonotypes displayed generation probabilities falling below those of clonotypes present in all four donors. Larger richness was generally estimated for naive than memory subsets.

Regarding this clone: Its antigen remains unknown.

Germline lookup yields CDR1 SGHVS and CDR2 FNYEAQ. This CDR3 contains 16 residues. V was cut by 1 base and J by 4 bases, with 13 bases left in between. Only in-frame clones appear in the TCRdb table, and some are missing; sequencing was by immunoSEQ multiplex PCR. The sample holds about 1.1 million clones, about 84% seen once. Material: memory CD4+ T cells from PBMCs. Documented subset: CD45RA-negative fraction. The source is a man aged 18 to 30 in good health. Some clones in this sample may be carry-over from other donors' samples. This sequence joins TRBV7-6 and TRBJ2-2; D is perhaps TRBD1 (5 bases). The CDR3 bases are TGTGCCAGCAGCTTAGTGGGCAGGGCTGGCACCGGGGAGCTGTTTTTT. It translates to CASSLVGRAGTGELFF.